These 3 T cell receptor beta chains originate from one sample sequenced in a study of blood T cell repertoires in COVID-19. Data came from immunoSEQ multiplex PCR; TCRdb stores just in-frame clones and leaves some out. The sample has fewer than 30,000 clones, around 87% seen once. Sequencing was performed on peripheral blood. The receptors shown here come from a man aged 55 to 69 with acute or convalescent COVID-19.

The chain couples TRBV7-9 to TRBJ1-1, with 7 bases fitting TRBD1. V lost 5 bases, J lost 0 bases, and 3 bases stayed unmatched. Germline V gives CDR1 SEHNR, CDR2 FQNEAQ (reference sequence). This CDR3 contains 14 residues. The CDR3, as DNA: TGTGCCAGCAGCGCCGGACAGGTGAACACTGAAGCTTTCTTT. This sequence encodes CASSAGQVNTEAFF.

This chain uses TRBV5-4 with TRBJ1-2, with 8 bases that match TRBD1. Germline CDR1 reads SGHNT; CDR2 reads YYREEE (reference sequence). This CDR3 has 14 residues. J was trimmed by 7 bases and V by 4 bases; bases with no gene match: 9. The CDR3 sequence: CASSTGQVLLGYTF. The CDR3 coding sequence is TGTGCCAGCAGCACGGGACAGGTCCTTCTTGGCTACACCTTC.

This clone was detected once. The chain employs TRBV21-1 and TRBJ2-5; the table gives TRBD1 as D, unverified against the DNA. TRBV21-1 is shown as a pseudogene. CDR3 length: 19 residues. The CDR3 DNA sequence: TGTGCCAGCACCCCTACCGACAGGCCGACCCGGGAAAATCAAGAGACCCAGTACTTC. It translates to CASTPTDRPTRENQETQYF.